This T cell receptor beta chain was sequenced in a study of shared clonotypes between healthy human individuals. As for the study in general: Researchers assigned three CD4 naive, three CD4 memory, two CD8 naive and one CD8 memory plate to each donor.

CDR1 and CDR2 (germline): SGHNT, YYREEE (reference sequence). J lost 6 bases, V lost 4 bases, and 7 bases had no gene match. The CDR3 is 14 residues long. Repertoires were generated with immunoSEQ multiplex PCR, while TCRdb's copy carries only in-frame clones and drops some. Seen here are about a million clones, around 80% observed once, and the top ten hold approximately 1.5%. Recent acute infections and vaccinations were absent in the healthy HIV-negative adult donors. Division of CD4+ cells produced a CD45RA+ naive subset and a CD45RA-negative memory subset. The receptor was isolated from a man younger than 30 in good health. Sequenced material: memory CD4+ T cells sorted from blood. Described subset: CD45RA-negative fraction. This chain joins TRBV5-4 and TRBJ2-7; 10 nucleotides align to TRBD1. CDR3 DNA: TGTGCCAGCAGCACCCAGACAGGGGGCGGCGAGCAGTACTTC. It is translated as CASSTQTGGGEQYF.